This T cell receptor beta chain was recovered during a study of OX40 agonist ivuxolimab in advanced cancers. For the study at large: Of the participants, 40% had some prior anti-PD-1, anti-PD-L1 or anti-CTLA-4 therapy, which was allowed. In three patients, partial responses were observed, one with hepatocellular carcinoma and two with cutaneous melanoma.

V was pared by 1 base and J by 2 bases, with 9 bases between. This CDR3 is 14 amino acids long. CDR1 SGHTA and CDR2 FQGNSA come from the germline V gene. Repertoires were generated with immunoSEQ multiplex PCR, while TCRdb's copy carries only in-frame clones and drops some. The table includes approximately 77,000 clones, approximately 84% detected once. The chain couples TRBV7-2 to TRBJ2-7, with a weak D call TRBD2 (5 bases). The source material was CD4+ or CD8+ T cells sorted from blood, sampled in a trial of the OX40 agonist ivuxolimab. This TCR came from an adult with an advanced solid tumor such as melanoma, head and neck, liver or kidney cancer. The CDR3 bases are TGTGCCAGCAGCTTAGGAGGGAGTACCTACGAGCAGTACTTC. This codes for CASSLGGSTYEQYF.